This record looks at one T cell receptor (beta chain) sequence and its context. These data originate in a study of sequential checkpoint blockade in melanoma. Study overall: Both treatment sequences were followed by maintenance nivolumab.

Trimming took off 3 bases at V and 5 bases at J, with 10 bases between the two ends. The germline gives CDR1 MGHDK, CDR2 SYGVNS. There are 13 residues in the CDR3. The assay was immunoSEQ multiplex PCR, and TCRdb's table has in-frame clones only and misses some. The repertoire holds 20,000 to 25,000 clones, with approximately 80% as singletons. Treatment denoted: randomized to nivolumab then ipilimumab (arm A) or the reverse (arm B). No patient had prior DNA-damaging chemotherapy. Sorted cells were live CD3+CD8+, lacking CD19 and CD56, from PBMCs. The chain recombines TRBV25-1 with TRBJ1-1; D not certain. The specimen comprised CD8+ T cells sorted from blood (inferred from file names), sampled from a patient given nivolumab and ipilimumab in sequence. This sequence was found in a human donor with melanoma. The CDR3: CASSEVSGTEAFF. CDR3 nucleotides: TGTGCCAGCAGTGAGGTTTCCGGGACTGAAGCTTTCTTT.